What follows are 16 T cell receptor beta chains derived from one specimen sequenced in a study of cytomegalovirus exposure and HLA in healthy donors. PCR was performed using 60 Vbeta and 13 Jbeta primers. TCRdb keeps only in-frame clones here, not all; method: immunoSEQ multiplex PCR. The data hold around 70,000 clones, with 75% to 85% observed a single time. Sample: PBMCs. The receptor source for this set is a human donor in good health.

Regarding this clone: At one boundary the junction diverges from the germline segment, which might be a read error. The chain combines TRBV5-4 with TRBJ1-2; 7 nucleotides match TRBD1. The CDR3 sequence is 15 residues long. Per germline, CDR1 SGHNT and CDR2 YYREEE (reference sequence). CDR3 nucleotide sequence: TGTGCCAGCAGCTTCCAGGACAGGATAGGCCCTGGCTACCCCTTC. Its translation: CASSFQDRIGPGYPF. The full variable domain, its missing parts supplied by reference TRBV5-4 and TRBJ1-2, is ETGVTQSPTHLIKTRGQQVTLRCSSQSGHNTVSWYQQALGQGPQFIFQYYREEENGRGNFPPRFSGLQFPNYSSELNVNALELDDSALYLCASSFQDRIGPGYPFGSGTRLTVV.

The CDR3, as DNA: TGTGCCAGCTCACCATCAATCGACAGAGAAGCTTTCTTT. Translation: CASSPSIDREAFF. This rearrangement joins TRBV18 to TRBJ1-1; tentatively, D is TRBD1 (5 bases). CDR3 length: 13 residues. The V and J ends lost 2 bases and 8 bases respectively, with 12 bases between them. The germline V gene has CDR1 KGHSH and CDR2 LQKENI.

This chain uses TRBV6-1 with TRBJ1-2; D call uncertain. Looked up from germline, CDR1 is MNHNS and CDR2 is SASEGT. The CDR3 contains 13 residues. V dropped 4 bases and J dropped 4 bases, with 10 bases sitting between them. This CDR3 reads CASSVPGVYGYTF. As DNA, the CDR3 is TGTGCCAGCAGTGTCCCAGGCGTCTATGGCTACACCTTC.

The CDR3 is CASSNTGTNEKLFF. The CDR3 DNA reads TGTGCCAGCAGCAATACAGGGACTAATGAAAAACTGTTTTTT. The chain uses TRBV11-2 and TRBJ1-4; tentative D call: TRBD1 (6 bases). V was cut by 5 bases and J by 2 bases, with 9 bases left in between. Germline-derived CDR1 and CDR2 are SGHAT and FQNNGV. The CDR3 runs 14 residues.

This clone was counted a few times. The genes are TRBV7-3 and TRBJ1-6; TRBD1 is a possible D gene (5 bases). This CDR3 region has 14 residues. The germline V and J ends were trimmed by 1 base and 15 bases, with 16 bases remaining between them. The germline V gene has CDR1 SGHTA and CDR2 FQGTGA. As DNA, the CDR3 is TGTGCCAGCAGCTTAATGGGAGGGGATCCCCTCCTCCACTTT. This sequence encodes CASSLMGGDPLLHF.

V gene TRBV19 combines with J gene TRBJ1-1; 12 positions match TRBD1. The CDR3 has 14 amino acids. J was trimmed by 5 bases and V by 7 bases; bases with no gene match: 5. Germline CDR1 reads LNHDA; CDR2 reads SQIVND (reference sequence). CDR3 nucleotides: TGTGCCAGTACCGGGACAGGGGGCCGAACTGAAGCTTTCTTT. It specifies CASTGTGGRTEAFF.

V and J are TRBV29-1 and TRBJ2-5; the match to TRBD2 covers 9 bases. The CDR3 runs 15 residues. The junction had 10 bases not matched to a gene; V was cut back by 4 bases and J by 4 bases. CDR1 is SQVTM, CDR2 ANQGSEA, per germline. This chain's CDR3 is CSVVLVAGVLETQYF. The CDR3 DNA reads as TGCAGCGTTGTCCTGGTAGCGGGGGTGCTAGAGACCCAGTACTTC.

J is TRBJ1-1 and V is TRBV6-6; the D is unclear. V lost 0 bases and J 1 base, leaving 12 bases between the germline ends. The CDR3 consists of 16 residues. The germline V gene encodes CDR1 MNHNY and CDR2 SVGAGI (reference sequence). This CDR3 reads CASSYSNSWRNTEAFF. As DNA, the CDR3 is TGTGCCAGCAGTTACTCGAACTCTTGGAGGAACACTGAAGCTTTCTTT.

This chain uses TRBV19 with TRBJ1-5; 8 positions match TRBD1. This CDR3 has 16 residues. The germline CDR1 and CDR2 sequences are LNHDA and SQIVND (reference sequence). Germline trimming cut 7 bases from V and 1 base from J; bases unmatched to any gene: 9. The CDR3 reads CASTPGQGRSNQPQHF. CDR3 DNA: TGTGCCAGTACCCCAGGACAGGGAAGAAGCAATCAGCCCCAGCATTTT.

This chain connects TRBV6-5 to TRBJ1-5; 7 positions match TRBD1. CDR1 and CDR2 (germline): MNHEY, SVGAGI. After removal of 2 bases from V and 2 bases from J, the junction contained 3 bases not matched to a gene. CDR3 length: 15 residues. The CDR3, as DNA: TGTGCCAGCAGTTACGGGGGGACAGGCAATCAGCCCCAGCATTTT. The encoded protein is CASSYGGTGNQPQHF.

V usage is TRBV10-3 and J usage is TRBJ2-2, with 7 bases matching TRBD2. Trimming at V came to 2 bases and at J to 7 bases, leaving 7 bases not matched to a gene. This CDR3 has 15 residues. Germline V lookup: CDR1 ENHRY, CDR2 SYGVKD. CDR3 amino acids: CAISEPLGGSGELFF. CDR3 nucleotide sequence: TGTGCCATCAGTGAGCCCCTAGGCGGGAGCGGGGAGCTGTTTTTT.

V gene TRBV14 combines with J gene TRBJ1-6; D remains ambiguous. There are 13 residues in the CDR3. The V gene lost 2 bases and the J gene lost 6 bases, with 5 bases spanning the gap. Germline values: CDR1 SGHDN, CDR2 FVKESK. CDR3 region: CASSQLSNSPLHF. The DNA of the CDR3 is TGTGCCAGCAGCCAACTCTCTAATTCACCCCTCCACTTT. Full variable domain (rest looked up from reference TRBV14 and TRBJ1-6): EAGVTQFPSHSVIEKGQTVTLRCDPISGHDNLYWYRRVMGKEIKFLLHFVKESKQDESGMPNNRFLAERTGGTYSTLKVQPAELEDSGVYFCASSQLSNSPLHFGNGTRLTVT.

CDR3 DNA: TGTGCCAGCAGCCTCAGGGGTACGGGCAATCAGCCCCAGCATTTT. It translates to CASSLRGTGNQPQHF. V gene TRBV2 combines with J gene TRBJ1-5; maybe TRBD1 (6 bases). The germline V gene has CDR1 SNHLY and CDR2 FYNNEI. The CDR3 is 15 residues long. Trimming pared 6 bases from V and 2 bases from J, leaving 14 bases between.

This clone was observed a few times. This chain links TRBV7-9 with TRBJ1-1, with D hard to call. V shed 5 bases and J shed 4 bases, with 5 bases lying between them. This CDR3 spans 11 amino acids. Germline V gene lookup returns CDR1 SEHNR and CDR2 FQNEAQ (reference sequence). CDR3 loop: CASSPSTEAFF. The CDR3 DNA reads as TGTGCCAGCAGCCCATCCACTGAAGCTTTCTTT.

The chain carries TRBV7-9 and TRBJ2-3, with D possibly being TRBD2 (7 bases). V was shortened by 3 bases and J by 1 base, with 14 bases between the two germline ends. The CDR3 is 16 amino acids. The germline V gene has CDR1 SEHNR and CDR2 FQNEAQ (reference sequence). CDR3 nucleotide sequence: TGTGCCAGCAGCTTCGGGGGGCTAGCGGGCACAGATACGCAGTATTTT. Protein product: CASSFGGLAGTDTQYF.

The rearrangement joins TRBV2 to TRBJ2-7; a possible D gene is TRBD2 (5 bases). Germline lookup yields CDR1 SNHLY and CDR2 FYNNEI. The CDR3 totals 14 residues. V lost 6 bases, J lost 4 bases, and 16 bases lay in between. The CDR3 DNA sequence: TGTGCCAGCAGCCCTCCGGGGAACCCTTACGAGCAGTACTTC. Residues: CASSPPGNPYEQYF.